This TCR beta chain comes out of a study of cytomegalovirus exposure and HLA in healthy donors. Using immunoSEQ multiplex PCR, the repertoire was profiled, and TCRdb retains in-frame clones only, with some absent. The sample contains 250,000 to 350,000 clones, approximately 86% of which appear only once. CDR3 length: 14 amino acids. The trim removed 5 bases at V and 3 bases at J, leaving 4 bases unmatched. The germline V gene has CDR1 MNHEY and CDR2 SVGAGI. V is TRBV6-5 and J is TRBJ2-3; 8 nucleotides line up with TRBD1. Material for sequencing was PBMCs. This clonotype originated in a woman aged 25 to 39 in good health and CMV-seropositive. DNA of the CDR3: TGTGCCAGCAGTCAGGACAGGGTGACAGATACGCAGTATTTT. This codes for CASSQDRVTDTQYF.